Detailed here is one TCR beta chain. Its antigen remains unknown. These data are taken from a study of shared clonotypes between healthy human individuals. As for the study in general: Donors consisted of a couple of women and a few men between 18 and 49.

Each sorted subset replicate got 200 ng genomic DNA, 30,000 or so genomes. Repertoires were generated with immunoSEQ multiplex PCR, while TCRdb's copy carries only in-frame clones and drops some. The data contain roughly 2,300,000 clones, under 95% of them singletons. Findings of the study overall: Larger richness was generally estimated for naive than memory subsets. Generation probabilities of non-shared clonotypes were lower (relative to those shared by all four donors).

Material: naive CD4+ T cells from PBMCs. Subset defined: CD45RA+ positively selected. The TCR was taken from a man between 18 and 29 years old in good health. Some clones in this sample may be carry-over from other donors' samples.

The CDR3 DNA reads as TGCAGCGCCGGCGGTCCCGGGGACCTCTACGAGCAGTACTTC. This sequence encodes CSAGGPGDLYEQYF. The rearrangement links TRBV29-1 to TRBJ2-7; TRBD1 or TRBD2 may be the D gene (5 bases each). The germline V gene encodes CDR1 SQVTM and CDR2 ANQGSEA. Trimming cost V 7 bases and J 3 bases, with 19 bases left between them. The CDR3 covers 14 residues.